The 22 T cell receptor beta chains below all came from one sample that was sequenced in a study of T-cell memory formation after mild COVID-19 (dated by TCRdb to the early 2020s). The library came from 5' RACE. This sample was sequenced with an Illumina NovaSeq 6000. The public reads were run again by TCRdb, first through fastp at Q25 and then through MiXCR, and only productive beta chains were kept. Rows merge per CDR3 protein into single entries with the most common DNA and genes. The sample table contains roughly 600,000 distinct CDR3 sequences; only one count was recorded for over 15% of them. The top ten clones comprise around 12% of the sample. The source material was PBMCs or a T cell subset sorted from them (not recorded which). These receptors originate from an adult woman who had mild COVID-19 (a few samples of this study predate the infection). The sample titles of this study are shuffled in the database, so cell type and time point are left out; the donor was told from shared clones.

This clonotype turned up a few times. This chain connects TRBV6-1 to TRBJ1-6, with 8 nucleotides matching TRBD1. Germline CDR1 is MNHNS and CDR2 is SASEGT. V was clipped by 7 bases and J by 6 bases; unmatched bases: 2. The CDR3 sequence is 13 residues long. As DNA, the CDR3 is TGTGCCAGCAAAACAGGGGGTAATTCACCCCTCCACTTT. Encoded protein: CASKTGGNSPLHF.

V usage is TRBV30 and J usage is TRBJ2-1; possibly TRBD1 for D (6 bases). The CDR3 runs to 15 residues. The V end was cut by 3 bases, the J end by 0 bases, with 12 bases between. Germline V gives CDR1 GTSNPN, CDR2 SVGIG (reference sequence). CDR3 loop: CAWRTGPSSYNEQFF. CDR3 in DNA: TGTGCCTGGAGGACAGGCCCTAGCTCCTACAATGAGCAGTTCTTC.

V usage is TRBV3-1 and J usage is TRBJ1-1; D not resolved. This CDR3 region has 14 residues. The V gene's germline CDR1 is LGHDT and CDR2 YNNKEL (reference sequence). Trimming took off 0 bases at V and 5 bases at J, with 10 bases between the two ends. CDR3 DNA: TGTGCCAGCAGCCAAGACAGGAGGTGGACTGAAGCTTTCTTT. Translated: CASSQDRRWTEAFF.

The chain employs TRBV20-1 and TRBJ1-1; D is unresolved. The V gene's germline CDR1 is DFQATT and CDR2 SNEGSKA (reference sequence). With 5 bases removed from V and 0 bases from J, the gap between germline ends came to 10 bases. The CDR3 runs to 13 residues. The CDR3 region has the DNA TGCAGTGCTCGGACCCGCCTGAACACTGAAGCTTTCTTT. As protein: CSARTRLNTEAFF.

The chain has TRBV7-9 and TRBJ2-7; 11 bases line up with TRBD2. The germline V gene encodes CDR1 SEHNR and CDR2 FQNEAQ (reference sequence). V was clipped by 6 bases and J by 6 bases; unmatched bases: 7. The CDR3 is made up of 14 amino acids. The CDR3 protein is CASRLLAGVFEQYF. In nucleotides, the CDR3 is TGTGCCAGCAGATTACTAGCGGGAGTTTTCGAGCAGTACTTC.

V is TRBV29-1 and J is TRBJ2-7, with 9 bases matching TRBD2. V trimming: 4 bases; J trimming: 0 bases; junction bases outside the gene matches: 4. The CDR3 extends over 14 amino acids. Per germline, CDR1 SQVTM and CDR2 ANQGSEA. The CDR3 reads CSVGASGDSYEQYF. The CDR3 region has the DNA TGCAGCGTTGGAGCTAGCGGGGACTCCTACGAGCAGTACTTC.

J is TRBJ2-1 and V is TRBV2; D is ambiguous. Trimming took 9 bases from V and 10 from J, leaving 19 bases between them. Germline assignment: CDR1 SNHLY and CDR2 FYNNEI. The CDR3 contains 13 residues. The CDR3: CASTGSNVGEQFF. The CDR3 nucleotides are TGTGCCAGTACCGGGTCCAATGTCGGGGAGCAGTTCTTC.

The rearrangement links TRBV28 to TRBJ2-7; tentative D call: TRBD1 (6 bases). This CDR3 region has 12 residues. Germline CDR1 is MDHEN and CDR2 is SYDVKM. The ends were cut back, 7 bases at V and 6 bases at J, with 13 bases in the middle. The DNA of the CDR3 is TGTGCCAGCAAGGCAGGGGCAGTCGAGCAGTACTTC. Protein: CASKAGAVEQYF.

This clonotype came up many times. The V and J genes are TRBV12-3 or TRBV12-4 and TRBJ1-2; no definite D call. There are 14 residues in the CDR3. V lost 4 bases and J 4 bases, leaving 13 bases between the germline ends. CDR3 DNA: TGTGCCAGCAGTTCTGTCGTACAGCTCTATGGCTACACCTTC. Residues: CASSSVVQLYGYTF.

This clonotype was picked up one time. The CDR3 spells CASSHGLAANPNYNEQFF. The CDR3 DNA follows: TGTGCCAGCAGCCATGGGTTGGCGGCAAACCCCAACTACAATGAGCAGTTCTTC. The rearrangement joins TRBV3-1 to TRBJ2-1; the D is unclear. Per germline, CDR1 LGHDT and CDR2 YNNKEL (reference sequence). The CDR3 sequence is 18 residues long. V was cut by 3 bases and J by 3 bases, with 21 bases left in between.

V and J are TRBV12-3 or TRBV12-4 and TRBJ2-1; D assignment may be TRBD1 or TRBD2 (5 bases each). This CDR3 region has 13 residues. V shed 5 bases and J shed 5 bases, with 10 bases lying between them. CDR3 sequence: CASSPRDDNEQFF. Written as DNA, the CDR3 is TGTGCCAGCAGTCCACGGGACGACAATGAGCAGTTCTTC.

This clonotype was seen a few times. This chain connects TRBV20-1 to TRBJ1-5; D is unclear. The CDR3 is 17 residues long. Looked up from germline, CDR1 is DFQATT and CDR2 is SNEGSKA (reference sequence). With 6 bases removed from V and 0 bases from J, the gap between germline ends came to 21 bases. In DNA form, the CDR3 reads TGCAGTGCCTATCCAGACGGCGCCCCTAATAGCAATCAGCCCCAGCATTTT. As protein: CSAYPDGAPNSNQPQHF.

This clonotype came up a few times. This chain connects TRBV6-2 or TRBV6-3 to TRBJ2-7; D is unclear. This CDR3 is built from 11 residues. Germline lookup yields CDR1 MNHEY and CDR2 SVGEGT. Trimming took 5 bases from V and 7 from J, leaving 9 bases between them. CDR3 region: CASSTRVEQYF. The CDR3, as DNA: TGTGCCAGCAGTACCAGAGTGGAGCAGTACTTC.

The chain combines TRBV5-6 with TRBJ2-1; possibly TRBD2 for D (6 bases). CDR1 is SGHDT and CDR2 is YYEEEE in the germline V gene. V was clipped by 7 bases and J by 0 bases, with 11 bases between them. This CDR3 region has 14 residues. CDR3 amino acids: CASWGDSSYNEQFF. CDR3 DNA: TGTGCCAGCTGGGGGGACTCCTCCTACAATGAGCAGTTCTTC.

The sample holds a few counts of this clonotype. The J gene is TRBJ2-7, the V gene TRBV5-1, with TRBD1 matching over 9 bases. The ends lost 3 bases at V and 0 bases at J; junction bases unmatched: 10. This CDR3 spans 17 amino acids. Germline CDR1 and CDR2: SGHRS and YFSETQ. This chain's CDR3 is CASSSGTGLLFSYEQYF. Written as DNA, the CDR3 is TGCGCCAGCAGCTCCGGGACAGGGTTGCTTTTCTCCTACGAGCAGTACTTC.

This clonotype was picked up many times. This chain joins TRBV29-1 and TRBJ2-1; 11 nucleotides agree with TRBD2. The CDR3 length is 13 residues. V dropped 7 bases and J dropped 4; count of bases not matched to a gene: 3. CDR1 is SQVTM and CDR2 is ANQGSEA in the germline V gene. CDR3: CSAGTSGYNEQFF. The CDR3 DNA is TGCAGCGCCGGGACTAGCGGTTACAATGAGCAGTTCTTC.

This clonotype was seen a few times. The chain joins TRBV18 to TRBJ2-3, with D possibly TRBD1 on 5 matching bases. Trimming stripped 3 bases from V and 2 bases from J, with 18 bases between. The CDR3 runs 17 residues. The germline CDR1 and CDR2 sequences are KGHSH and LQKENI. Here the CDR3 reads CASSPARSTDPTDTQYF. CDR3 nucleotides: TGTGCCAGCTCACCGGCCCGGTCGACAGACCCCACAGATACGCAGTATTTT. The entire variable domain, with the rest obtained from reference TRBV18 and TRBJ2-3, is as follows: NAGVMQNPRHLVRRRGQEARLRCSPMKGHSHVYWYRQLPEEGLKFMVYLQKENIIDESGMPKERFSAEFPKEGPSILRIQQVVRGDSAAYFCASSPARSTDPTDTQYFGPGTRLTVL.

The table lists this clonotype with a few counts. This CDR3 is CASSRKQGETQYF. CDR3 in DNA: TGTGCCAGTAGTAGAAAGCAGGGGGAGACCCAGTACTTC. The V call is TRBV19, the J call TRBJ2-5; tentatively, D is TRBD1 (6 bases). CDR1 and CDR2 from the germline V gene are LNHDA and SQIVND (reference sequence). Trimming shortened V by 4 bases and J by 5 bases, and 11 bases separated the two germline ends. The CDR3 runs 13 residues.

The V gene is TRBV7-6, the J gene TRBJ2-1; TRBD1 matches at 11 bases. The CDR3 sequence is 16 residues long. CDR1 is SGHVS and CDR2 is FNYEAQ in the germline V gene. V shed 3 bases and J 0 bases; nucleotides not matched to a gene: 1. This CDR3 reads CASSFGTGGSYNEQFF. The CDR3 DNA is TGTGCCAGCAGCTTTGGGACAGGGGGCTCCTACAATGAGCAGTTCTTC.

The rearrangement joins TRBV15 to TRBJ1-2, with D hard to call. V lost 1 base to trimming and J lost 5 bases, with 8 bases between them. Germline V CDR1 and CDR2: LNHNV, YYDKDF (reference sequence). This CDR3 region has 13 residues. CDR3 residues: CATSRVRKYGYTF. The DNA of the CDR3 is TGTGCCACCAGCAGAGTACGGAAGTATGGCTACACCTTC.

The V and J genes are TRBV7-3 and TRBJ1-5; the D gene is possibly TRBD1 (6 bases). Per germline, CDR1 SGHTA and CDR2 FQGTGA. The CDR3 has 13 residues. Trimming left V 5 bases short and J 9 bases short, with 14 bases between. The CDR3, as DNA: TGTGCCAGCAGCATTACACAGGGAGGGCCCCAGCATTTT. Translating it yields CASSITQGGPQHF.

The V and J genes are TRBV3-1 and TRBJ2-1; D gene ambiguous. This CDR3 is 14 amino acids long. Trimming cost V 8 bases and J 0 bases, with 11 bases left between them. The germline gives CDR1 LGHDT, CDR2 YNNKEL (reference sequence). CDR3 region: CASLDPHSYNEQFF. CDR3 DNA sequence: TGTGCCAGCCTGGACCCACACTCCTACAATGAGCAGTTCTTC.